The rows below give T cell receptor beta chains drawn from one sample of a study of T cell repertoires and HLA-DP antigens. No antigen has been assigned to these receptors. Assay: immunoSEQ multiplex PCR; the TCRdb copy retains only in-frame clones and omits some. The repertoire consists of some 110,000 clones, with 80% to 95% occurring once and the leading ten covering under 0.35%. Material for sequencing was CD4+ T cells from PBMCs. The receptors come from a woman aged 18-29 years in good health and CMV-seronegative. The CDR3 runs from the conserved cysteine through the conserved F or W. The D gene is left open where the match is weak. Clone size is given for some rows only: seen once, a few or many times, or a class if the clone is expanded.

TRBJ2-3 - TRBV5-5 TRBD2 TGTGCCAGCAGCTTGGGTCTACTAGCGTTTAACCTAAATACGCAGTATTTT CASSLGLLAFNLNTQYF
TRBJ2-7 - TRBV28 - TGTGCCAGCACCAAAAGCCCTAGGAGCTCCTACGAGCAGTACTTC CASTKSPRSSYEQYF
TRBJ2-1 - TRBV5-1 TRBD2 TGCGCCAGCAGCTTGTTACTCTTAGCGGGAGGGCCCTTTTCCTACAATGAGCAGTTCTTC CASSLLLLAGGPFSYNEQFF
TRBJ2-5 - TRBV5-4 - TGTGCCAGCAGCCGCACAGGGTACCAAGAGACCCAGTACTTC CASSRTGYQETQYF
TRBJ2-6 - TRBV7-9 TRBD1 TGTGCCAGCCCCGCAGGGGGCTCTGGGGCCAACGTCCTGACTTTC CASPAGGSGANVLTF
TRBJ2-5 - TRBV5-6 - TGTGCCAGCAGCTTGGGTGCTCGAGAGACCCAGTACTTC CASSLGARETQYF
TRBJ1-2 - TRBV7-2 TRBD1 TGTGCCAGCAGCCCGAGACAGGGACCAAACTATGGCTACACCTTC CASSPRQGPNYGYTF
TRBJ2-1 once TRBV7-2 TRBD2 TGTGCCAGCAGCCCCCGGACTAGCGCCTACAATGAGCAGTTCTTC CASSPRTSAYNEQFF
TRBJ2-7 - TRBV6-5 TRBD1 TGTGCCAGCTCCCGGACCGGGACAGACTACGAGCAGTACTTC CASSRTGTDYEQYF
TRBJ1-5 - TRBV2 TRBD1 TGTGCCAGCAGTGCCCAGGGACAGGGTTTTCAGCCCCAGCATTTT CASSAQGQGFQPQHF